What follows are 31 T cell receptor beta chains derived from one specimen sequenced in a study of vaccination effects on CD4 cells after COVID-19. Their specific antigens are unknown. Following 10 days of culture, CD4+ T cells were isolated. All participants had two doses of either the BNT162b2 or mRNA-1273 vaccine. Clones were sequenced by immunoSEQ multiplex PCR, and TCRdb holds only the in-frame ones, with some missing. This sample has tens of thousands of clones, with around 69% found just once. Sample: CD4+ T cells from PBMCs cultured without peptide, taken after COVID-19 vaccination. These receptor sequences come from a human donor who received a COVID-19 vaccine.

The CDR3 here is CASSFPTGVSYGYTF. CDR3 in DNA: TGTGCCAGCAGTTTCCCCACAGGGGTGAGCTATGGCTACACCTTC. The rearrangement uses TRBV28 and TRBJ1-2; the match to TRBD1 covers 7 bases. Trimming cost V 3 bases and J 4 bases; bases outside gene matches: 8. Germline V lookup: CDR1 MDHEN, CDR2 SYDVKM. The CDR3 spans 15 residues.

V and J are TRBV7-9 and TRBJ2-1, with a tentative D call TRBD1 (6 bases). CDR1 is SEHNR, CDR2 FQNEAQ, per germline (reference sequence). Trimming stripped 5 bases from V and 5 bases from J, with 19 bases between. There are 16 residues in the CDR3. The CDR3 sequence: CASSAGSGQHHNEQFF. Here the CDR3 DNA reads TGTGCCAGCAGCGCCGGATCCGGACAGCACCACAATGAGCAGTTCTTC.

The gene calls are TRBV18 and TRBJ1-6, with D unclear. Germline V gene sequence: CDR1 KGHSH, CDR2 LQKENI. V was pared by 5 bases and J by 10 bases, with 12 bases between. CDR3 length equals 13 residues. The CDR3 DNA sequence: TGTGCCAGCTCATCTCAACAGAGCTCACCCCTCCACTTT. It translates to CASSSQQSSPLHF.

The chain has TRBV5-1 and TRBJ1-1; weak D call: TRBD1 (6 bases). This CDR3 region has 15 residues. V was cut by 4 bases and J by 4 bases, with 17 bases left in between. CDR1 SGHRS and CDR2 YFSETQ come from the germline V gene. This CDR3 is CASSPPPGQGTEAFF. The CDR3 DNA reads as TGCGCCAGCAGCCCCCCACCGGGACAAGGCACTGAAGCTTTCTTT.

The rearrangement links TRBV2 to TRBJ2-2, with 7 bases fitting TRBD1. Trimming cost V 6 bases and J 2 bases; bases outside gene matches: 6. In germline, CDR1 is SNHLY, CDR2 FYNNEI. The CDR3 length is 15 residues. This CDR3 is CASRQQGINTGELFF. CDR3 nucleotides: TGTGCCAGCAGGCAACAGGGGATTAACACCGGGGAGCTGTTTTTT.

The chain couples TRBV7-9 to TRBJ2-1; TRBD2 agrees at 7 bases. The CDR3 consists of 13 residues. Germline V gene lookup returns CDR1 SEHNR and CDR2 FQNEAQ (reference sequence). Trimming at V came to 4 bases and at J to 5 bases, leaving 2 bases not matched to a gene. CDR3 in amino acids: CASSSRGDNEQFF. CDR3 coding DNA: TGTGCCAGCAGCTCCCGGGGGGACAATGAGCAGTTCTTC.

The count of this clone is one. The chain uses TRBV4-2 and TRBJ2-5; 15 bases line up with TRBD2. Losses at the gene ends were 2 bases for V and 4 bases for J; bases not matched to a gene: 5. Germline CDR1 LGHNA, CDR2 YNFKEQ. The CDR3 has 17 residues. The CDR3 protein is CASSQRAGLAGGETQYF. In DNA form, the CDR3 reads TGTGCCAGCAGCCAACGTGCGGGACTAGCGGGGGGAGAGACCCAGTACTTC.

This chain uses TRBV6-5 with TRBJ1-3, with D unclear. V was cut by 8 bases and J by 1 base, with 15 bases left in between. CDR1 MNHEY and CDR2 SVGAGI come from the germline V gene. The CDR3 extends over 15 amino acids. CDR3 in DNA: TGTGCCAGCTCCCCCAGGCAAGCTTCTGGAAACACCATATATTTT. Protein: CASSPRQASGNTIYF.

This clone occurred once. The rearrangement joins TRBV19 to TRBJ1-1; D is unresolved. The CDR3 consists of 12 residues. The V end lost 3 bases, the J end lost 7 bases, and 9 bases lay between the germline ends. Germline CDR1 is LNHDA and CDR2 is SQIVND (reference sequence). The CDR3 here is CASSIGRYEAFF. In nucleotides, the CDR3 is TGTGCCAGTAGTATCGGACGGTATGAAGCTTTCTTT. Looking up the rest from reference TRBV19 and TRBJ1-1 gives the full variable domain: DGGITQSPKYLFRKEGQNVTLSCEQNLNHDAMYWYRQDPGQGLRLIYYSQIVNDFQKGDIAEGYSVSREKKESFPLTVTSAQKNPTAFYLCASSIGRYEAFFGQGTRLTVV.

The V and J genes are TRBV6-5 and TRBJ2-4, with TRBD2 matching 8 bases. Germline V gene sequence: CDR1 MNHEY, CDR2 SVGAGI. CDR3 length: 14 residues. V shed 7 bases, J shed 2 bases, and the junction held 4 bases outside the gene matches. The CDR3 coding sequence is TGTGCCAGCATACCGGGAGGGTCCAAAAACATTCAGTACTTC. It yields the protein CASIPGGSKNIQYF.

The V call is TRBV11-2, the J call TRBJ2-5; D not resolved. Per the germline V gene, CDR1 is SGHAT and CDR2 is FQNNGV. The length of the CDR3 is 14 residues. The V end was cut by 6 bases, the J end by 4 bases, with 15 bases between. CDR3 protein: CASRALSSGETQYF. The CDR3 DNA reads TGTGCCAGCAGAGCCCTTTCGTCGGGAGAGACCCAGTACTTC.

J is TRBJ1-1 and V is TRBV28, with 7 bases matching TRBD1. This CDR3 comprises 17 residues. The junction had 19 bases not matched to a gene; V was cut back by 7 bases and J by 5 bases. Germline V gene sequence: CDR1 MDHEN, CDR2 SYDVKM. In DNA, the CDR3 is TGTGCCAGCAACTCATTAGGGGGTTGGGACAGCGGGACTGAAGCTTTCTTT. This sequence encodes CASNSLGGWDSGTEAFF.

This chain links TRBV25-1 with TRBJ2-1, with TRBD1 identical over 7 bases. V was clipped by 3 bases and J by 2 bases; unmatched bases: 4. Germline CDR1 is MGHDK and CDR2 is SYGVNS. The CDR3 covers 15 residues. The DNA for the CDR3 is TGTGCCAGCAGTGAGTCCGGGACAGCCTACAATGAGCAGTTCTTC. It yields the protein CASSESGTAYNEQFF.

The gene calls are TRBV28 and TRBJ1-2; TRBD1 might be the D (5 bases). V was pared by 5 bases and J by 4 bases, with 17 bases between. The V gene's germline CDR1 is MDHEN and CDR2 SYDVKM. The CDR3 is 15 amino acids. The chain's CDR3 is CASSPPSSGGYGYTF. The CDR3 nucleotides are TGTGCCAGCAGTCCCCCGTCCTCGGGGGGCTATGGCTACACCTTC.

This sequence joins TRBV10-3 and TRBJ2-5; TRBD2 aligns across 8 bases. The V gene end was trimmed by 3 bases and the J gene end by 4 bases; junction bases not matched to a gene: 1. The V gene's germline CDR1 is ENHRY and CDR2 SYGVKD. The CDR3 covers 13 residues. CDR3 nucleotide sequence: TGTGCCATCAGTGATACTAGCGGAGAGACCCAGTACTTC. Amino acids: CAISDTSGETQYF.

The table lists this clone with a few counts. The J gene is TRBJ2-7, the V gene TRBV7-9, with 8 bases aligning to TRBD2. V lost 3 bases to trimming and J lost 3 bases; unmatched junction nucleotides: 4. CDR1 is SEHNR and CDR2 is FQNEAQ in the germline V gene (reference sequence). The CDR3 runs to 14 residues. The CDR3 reads CASSFAGGSYEQYF. CDR3 nucleotides: TGTGCCAGCAGCTTTGCGGGGGGCAGCTACGAGCAGTACTTC.

V and J are TRBV27 and TRBJ2-2, with a tentative D call TRBD1 (5 bases). Trimming removed 6 bases at V and 0 bases at J, with 8 bases between. CDR1 is MNHEY and CDR2 is SMNVEV in the germline V gene (reference sequence). This CDR3 comprises 14 residues. The CDR3 region is CASRGQSNTGELFF. The CDR3 DNA reads TGTGCCAGCAGGGGGCAATCGAACACCGGGGAGCTGTTTTTT.

This clone was counted a few times. J is TRBJ2-1 and V is TRBV19, with D tentatively TRBD2 (6 bases). CDR3 length equals 16 residues. Trimming stripped 3 bases from V and 4 bases from J, with 16 bases between. Germline V gene sequence: CDR1 LNHDA, CDR2 SQIVND (reference sequence). The CDR3 loop reads CASSIFGGEKYNEQFF. Written as DNA, the CDR3 is TGTGCCAGTAGTATCTTTGGCGGGGAGAAATACAATGAGCAGTTCTTC.

The chain joins TRBV6-5 to TRBJ2-3, with 8 nucleotides matching TRBD1. The V gene's germline CDR1 is MNHEY and CDR2 SVGAGI. The CDR3 totals 11 residues. With V trimmed by 6 bases and J by 10 bases, 3 bases remained unmatched. The CDR3 DNA reads TGTGCCAGCAGACGACAGGGGTCGCAGTATTTT. This sequence encodes CASRRQGSQYF.

The chain recombines TRBV30 with TRBJ1-2, with a possible D match to TRBD1 (5 bases). Germline V gene sequence: CDR1 GTSNPN, CDR2 SVGIG (reference sequence). V dropped 0 bases and J dropped 5 bases, with 16 bases sitting between them. The CDR3 consists of 15 residues. CDR3 sequence: CAWSVSARGSYGYTF. The CDR3 DNA reads TGTGCCTGGAGTGTAAGTGCTCGGGGCTCTTATGGCTACACCTTC. The entire variable domain, with the rest obtained from reference TRBV30 and TRBJ1-2, is as follows: SQTIHQWPATLVQPVGSPLSLECTVEGTSNPNLYWYRQAAGRGLQLLFYSVGIGQISSEVPQNLSASRPQDRQFILSSKKLLLSDSGFYLCAWSVSARGSYGYTFGSGTRLTVV.

The chain links TRBV5-6 to TRBJ1-1, with D perhaps TRBD1 (5 bases). V was shortened by 3 bases and J by 10 bases, with 16 bases between the two germline ends. From germline, CDR1 is SGHDT and CDR2 YYEEEE. CDR3 size: 13 residues. The chain's CDR3 is CASSSAVQAGAFF. For the CDR3, the DNA is TGTGCCAGCAGCTCCGCGGTACAGGCAGGAGCTTTCTTT.

The chain joins TRBV7-9 to TRBJ2-7, with TRBD1 identical over 9 bases. Looked up from germline, CDR1 is SEHNR and CDR2 is FQNEAQ (reference sequence). With 0 bases clipped from V and 5 bases from J, the junction kept 5 bases outside the gene matches. The CDR3 has 15 amino acids. The CDR3 sequence is CASSLAGTGSHEQYF. CDR3 coding DNA: TGTGCCAGCAGCTTAGCCGGGACAGGGTCGCACGAGCAGTACTTC.

The chain links TRBV5-4 to TRBJ2-2; 11 bases agree with TRBD2. J gave up 7 bases and V 4 bases, and 3 bases lay outside the gene matches. This CDR3 has 14 amino acids. The V gene's germline CDR1 is SGHNT and CDR2 YYREEE (reference sequence). The CDR3 loop reads CASSLAGGLGELFF. The CDR3 nucleotides read TGTGCCAGCAGCCTAGCGGGGGGCCTCGGGGAGCTGTTTTTT.

For the CDR3, the DNA is TGCAGCGTTGCCAGGCCGAACACTGAAGCTTTCTTT. Amino acids: CSVARPNTEAFF. The chain carries TRBV29-1 and TRBJ1-1; D is uncertain. The CDR3 runs to 12 residues. The germline CDR1 and CDR2 sequences are SQVTM and ANQGSEA. V lost 4 bases, J lost 1 base, and 7 bases lay in between.

DNA of the CDR3: TGTGCCAGCAGCCAAGTATTCCCGGACAGGCGTACCGATAGCAATCAGCCCCAGCATTTT. It is translated as CASSQVFPDRRTDSNQPQHF. The V and J genes are TRBV3-1 (or the pseudogene TRBV3-2) and TRBJ1-5, with 7 bases matching TRBD1. The V segment lost 1 base and the J segment 0 bases; nucleotides outside the gene matches: 15. CDR1 and CDR2 (germline): LGHDT, YNNKEL (reference sequence). The length of the CDR3 is 20 residues.

This sequence joins TRBV2 and TRBJ1-1; D ambiguous. The germline CDR1 and CDR2 sequences are SNHLY and FYNNEI. Trimming stripped 5 bases from V and 0 bases from J, with 7 bases between. CDR3 length equals 13 residues. The DNA for the CDR3 is TGTGCCAGCAGTACCTCAGTGAACACTGAAGCTTTCTTT. Translating gives CASSTSVNTEAFF.

The rearrangement uses TRBV28 and TRBJ1-4; 7 bases are a match to TRBD1. V trimming: 6 bases; J trimming: 8 bases; junction bases outside the gene matches: 21. The CDR3 runs to 18 residues. CDR1 and CDR2 from the germline V gene are MDHEN and SYDVKM. The CDR3 DNA is TGTGCCAGCAGCACTGAATACGCCGAAAGGGGGCTGGGGGAAAAACTGTTTTTT. This encodes CASSTEYAERGLGEKLFF.

There are a few counts of this clone. CDR3 sequence reads: CASSLGSGAGGYTF. In nucleotides, the CDR3 is TGTGCCAGCAGCTTAGGGTCCGGAGCCGGTGGCTACACCTTC. The V and J genes are TRBV7-2 and TRBJ1-2; D ambiguous. The germline V gene encodes CDR1 SGHTA and CDR2 FQGNSA. V gave up 1 base and J gave up 7 bases, with 13 bases separating them. The CDR3 has 14 amino acids.

The genes are TRBV14 and TRBJ1-2; no clear D. Germline-derived CDR1 and CDR2 are SGHDN and FVKESK. The CDR3 is 15 amino acids. V was trimmed by 1 base and J by 3 bases, leaving 12 bases between them. The CDR3 protein is CASSQGVGVDYGYTF. In DNA, the CDR3 is TGTGCCAGCAGCCAAGGAGTTGGAGTGGACTATGGCTACACCTTC.

This clone was recorded only once. The chain combines TRBV14 with TRBJ2-1; D not resolved. Looked up from germline, CDR1 is SGHDN and CDR2 is FVKESK. V was trimmed by 4 bases and J by 4 bases, leaving 8 bases between them. CDR3 length: 13 amino acids. The CDR3 region is CASSRRRYNEQFF. In DNA form, the CDR3 reads TGTGCCAGCAGCCGCCGCCGGTACAATGAGCAGTTCTTC.

V usage is TRBV24-1 and J usage is TRBJ2-1; a possible D gene is TRBD2 (6 bases). Trimming left V 3 bases short and J 4 bases short, with 12 bases between. The CDR3 covers 15 residues. CDR1 and CDR2 (germline): KGHDR, SFDVKD. The chain's CDR3 is CATSDPSGGYNEQFF. The CDR3 DNA reads as TGTGCCACCAGTGATCCTTCCGGGGGATACAATGAGCAGTTCTTC.